Listed below are T cell receptor beta chains from one sample, sequenced in a study of regulatory T cells in long-lasting Graves disease. TCRdb itself ran the multiplex PCR reads through MiXCR, one entry per CDR3 protein. This repertoire shows some 420,000 distinct CDR3 sequences, 20% to 25% found once; its top ten account for approximately 14%. This specimen was peripheral blood mononuclear cells (PBMCs), taken when the disease was refractory, from a patient treated with antithyroid drugs. The receptors derive from a female donor with Graves disease. CDR3s include the opening cysteine and the closing phenylalanine or tryptophan. The order of the fields is J gene, clone size, V gene, D gene, CDR3 DNA, CDR3 protein. A D gene is named only where the DNA matches it firmly. Only part of the rows carry a size: once, few, many, or a class if the clone is expanded.

>TRBJ2-5|many|TRBV2|NA
TGTGCCAGCAGTGAATCCTATCTGGGCCCCGTAGAGACCCAGTACTTC
CASSESYLGPVETQYF
>TRBJ1-1|NA|TRBV6-2/TRBV6-3|TRBD1
TGTGCCAGCGCCCTGGAGGGGGCGGCCGAAGCTTTCTTT
CASALEGAAEAFF
>TRBJ1-2|many|TRBV5-6|NA
TGTGCCAGCAGCTTGGCGTGGGACTATGGCTACACCTTC
CASSLAWDYGYTF
>TRBJ2-2|few|TRBV12-3/TRBV12-4|TRBD2
TGTGCCAGCAGTTTACGACTAGCGGGTTACCAGCCGACTGGGGAGCTGTTTTTT
CASSLRLAGYQPTGELFF
>TRBJ1-1|NA|TRBV29-1|NA
TGCAGCGCATCGGACGCCCAGGTGCCCAAAGCTTTCTTT
CSASDAQVPKAFF
>TRBJ2-7|NA|TRBV29-1|NA
TGCAGCGTGGCTCCGGCCGGGAGCTCCTACGAGCAGTACTTC
CSVAPAGSSYEQYF
>TRBJ1-5|NA|TRBV5-1|NA
TGCGCCAGCAGCTTCACTTACGGCTCGAATCAGCCCCAGCATTTT
CASSFTYGSNQPQHF
>TRBJ1-4|few|TRBV6-2/TRBV6-3|TRBD1
TGTGCCAGCAGTTCCCCGTCCCAGGGGGCGGATGAAAAACTGTTTTTT
CASSSPSQGADEKLFF
>TRBJ1-3|NA|TRBV20-1|NA
TGCAGTGCTAGTTTCAGGTCCCAGGCTGGAAACACCATATATTTT
CSASFRSQAGNTIYF
>TRBJ2-7|NA|TRBV20-1|NA
TGCAGTGCTAGCGCACAGGCCTACGAGCAGTACTTC
CSASAQAYEQYF
>TRBJ1-1|many|TRBV6-1|NA
TGTGCCAGCAACGGCCCCGTAAGGATAACTGAAGCTTTCTTT
CASNGPVRITEAFF
>TRBJ2-4|NA|TRBV3-1|NA
TGTGCCAGCAGTAGCGAGGGAAACATTCAGTACTTC
CASSSEGNIQYF
>TRBJ2-3|NA|TRBV7-9|NA
TGTGCCAGCAGCTTATGGGGGCGCAAGGGGGTAGATACGCAGTATTTT
CASSLWGRKGVDTQYF
>TRBJ1-6|few|TRBV6-2/TRBV6-3|TRBD1
TGTGCCAGCAGTTTGCACAGGGGGCGAAATTCACCCCTCCACTTT
CASSLHRGRNSPLHF
>TRBJ1-1|many|TRBV2|NA
TGTGCCAGCAGTGTGGGCAGGGGGAACACTGAAGCTTTCTTT
CASSVGRGNTEAFF
>TRBJ2-2|many|TRBV12-3/TRBV12-4|NA
TGTGCCAGCAGTTTTAGGGGGTTCGACGGGGAGCTGTTTTTT
CASSFRGFDGELFF